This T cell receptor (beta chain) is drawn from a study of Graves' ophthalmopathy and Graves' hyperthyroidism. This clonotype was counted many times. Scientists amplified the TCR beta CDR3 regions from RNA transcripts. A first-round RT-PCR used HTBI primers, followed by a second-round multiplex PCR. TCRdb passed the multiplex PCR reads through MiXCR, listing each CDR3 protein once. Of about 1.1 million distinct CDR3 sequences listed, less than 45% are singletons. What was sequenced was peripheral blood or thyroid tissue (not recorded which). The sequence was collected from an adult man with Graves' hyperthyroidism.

The CDR3 is CASSVEGQGTYGYTF. In nucleotides, the CDR3 is TGTGCCAGCAGCGTAGAGGGACAGGGAACCTATGGCTACACCTTC. The V gene is TRBV9, the J gene TRBJ1-2; TRBD1 aligns across 9 bases. The CDR3 is 15 residues long. V dropped 0 bases and J dropped 4; count of bases not matched to a gene: 4. Germline CDR1 reads SGDLS; CDR2 reads YYNGEE.